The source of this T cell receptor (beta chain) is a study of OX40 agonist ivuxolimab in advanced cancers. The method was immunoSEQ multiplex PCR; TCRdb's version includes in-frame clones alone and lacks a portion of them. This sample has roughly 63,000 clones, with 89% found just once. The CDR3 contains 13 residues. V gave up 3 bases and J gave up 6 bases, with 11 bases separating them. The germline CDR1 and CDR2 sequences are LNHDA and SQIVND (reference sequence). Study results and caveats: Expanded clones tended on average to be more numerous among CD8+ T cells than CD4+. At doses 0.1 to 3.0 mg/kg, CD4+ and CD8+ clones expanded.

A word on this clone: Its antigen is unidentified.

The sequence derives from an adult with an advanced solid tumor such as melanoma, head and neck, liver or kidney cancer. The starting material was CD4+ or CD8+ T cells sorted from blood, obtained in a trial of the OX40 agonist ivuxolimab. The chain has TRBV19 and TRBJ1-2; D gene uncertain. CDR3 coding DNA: TGTGCCAGTAGTATGGGTCAGGTGAATGGCTACACCTTC. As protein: CASSMGQVNGYTF.